This record looks at one T cell receptor beta chain sequence and its context. Its antigen is as yet unknown. The sample originates from a study of cytomegalovirus exposure and HLA in healthy donors. Clones were read by immunoSEQ multiplex PCR, and TCRdb kept only the in-frame ones, dropping some. Here the sample spans around 150,000 clones, 80% to 85% being singletons. CDR1 is SGHVS, CDR2 FQNEAQ, per germline. The ends lost 5 bases at V and 7 bases at J; junction bases unmatched: 12. The CDR3 length is 16 residues. Broader study findings: According to reports, the classifier identified cytomegalovirus status with high specificity and sensitivity.

This clonotype was obtained from a man aged 25 to 40 in good health and CMV-seropositive. The chain joins TRBV7-8 to TRBJ2-5, with 11 nucleotides matching TRBD2. The sample comprised PBMCs. DNA of the CDR3: TGTGCCAGCAGCCTTACCCTAGCGGGAGGATTTCCGACCCAGTACTTC. Its protein is CASSLTLAGGFPTQYF.